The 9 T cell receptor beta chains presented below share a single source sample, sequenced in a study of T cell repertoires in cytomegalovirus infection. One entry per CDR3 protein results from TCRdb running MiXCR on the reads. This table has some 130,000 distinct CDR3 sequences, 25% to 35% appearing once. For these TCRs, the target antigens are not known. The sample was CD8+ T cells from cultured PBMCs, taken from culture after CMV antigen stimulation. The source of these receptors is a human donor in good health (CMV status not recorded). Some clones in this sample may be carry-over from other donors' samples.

The DNA for the CDR3 is TGTGCCAGCAGTTACACCAGCCTCGGGAACACCGGGGAGCTGTTTTTT. This translates into CASSYTSLGNTGELFF. The V gene is TRBV6-6, the J gene TRBJ2-2, with unresolved D. The CDR3 runs 16 residues. Looked up from germline, CDR1 is MNHNY and CDR2 is SVGAGI (reference sequence). V lost 2 bases to trimming and J lost 1 base, with 11 bases between them.

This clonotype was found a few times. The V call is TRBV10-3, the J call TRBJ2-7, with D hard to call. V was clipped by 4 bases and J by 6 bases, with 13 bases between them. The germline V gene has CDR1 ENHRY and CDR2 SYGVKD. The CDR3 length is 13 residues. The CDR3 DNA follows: TGTGCCATCAGTGGGCCGGGTGCCGGCGAGCAGTACTTC. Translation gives CAISGPGAGEQYF.

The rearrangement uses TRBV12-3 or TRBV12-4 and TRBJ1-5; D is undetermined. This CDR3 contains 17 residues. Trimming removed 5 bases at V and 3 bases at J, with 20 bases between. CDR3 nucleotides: TGTGCCAGCAGTCCCTTCGCGGGAGGTAACGTCAATCAGCCCCAGCATTTT. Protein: CASSPFAGGNVNQPQHF.

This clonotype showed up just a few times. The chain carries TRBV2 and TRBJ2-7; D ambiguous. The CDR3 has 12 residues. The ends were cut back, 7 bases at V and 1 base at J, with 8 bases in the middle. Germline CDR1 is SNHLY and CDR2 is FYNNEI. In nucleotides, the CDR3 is TGTGCCAGCATAGACCGGTCCTACGAGCAGTACTTC. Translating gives CASIDRSYEQYF.

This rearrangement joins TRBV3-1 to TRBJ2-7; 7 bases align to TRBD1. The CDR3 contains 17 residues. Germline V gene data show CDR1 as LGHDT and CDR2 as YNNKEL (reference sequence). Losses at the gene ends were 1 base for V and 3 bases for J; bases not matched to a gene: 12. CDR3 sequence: CASSQGGQIHYYYEQYF. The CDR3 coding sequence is TGTGCCAGCAGCCAAGGGGGACAGATCCACTACTACTACGAGCAGTACTTC.

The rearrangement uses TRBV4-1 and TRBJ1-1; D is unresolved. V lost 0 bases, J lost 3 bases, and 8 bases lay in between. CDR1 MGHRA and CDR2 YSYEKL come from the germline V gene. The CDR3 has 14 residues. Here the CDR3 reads CASSQDLGYTEAFF. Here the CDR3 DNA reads TGCGCCAGCAGCCAAGACTTGGGTTACACTGAAGCTTTCTTT.

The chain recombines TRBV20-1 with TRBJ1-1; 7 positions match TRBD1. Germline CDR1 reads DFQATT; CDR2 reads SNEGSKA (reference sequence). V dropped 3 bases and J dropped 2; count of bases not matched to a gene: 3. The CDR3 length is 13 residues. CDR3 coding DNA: TGCAGTGCTAGTGACAGGGCCAACACTGAAGCTTTCTTT. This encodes CSASDRANTEAFF.

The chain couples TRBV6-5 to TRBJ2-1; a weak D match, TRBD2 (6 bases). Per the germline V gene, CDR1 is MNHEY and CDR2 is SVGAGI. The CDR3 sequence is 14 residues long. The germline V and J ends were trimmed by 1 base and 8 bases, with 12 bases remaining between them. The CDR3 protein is CASSYWRGVDEQFF. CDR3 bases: TGTGCCAGCAGTTACTGGAGGGGAGTCGATGAGCAGTTCTTC.

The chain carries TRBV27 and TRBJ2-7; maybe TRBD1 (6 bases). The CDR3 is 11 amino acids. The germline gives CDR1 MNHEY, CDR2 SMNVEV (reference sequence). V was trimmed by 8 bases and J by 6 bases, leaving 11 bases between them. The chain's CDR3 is CASGRGSEQYF. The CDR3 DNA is TGTGCCAGCGGCAGGGGTAGCGAGCAGTACTTC.